This section outlines one T cell receptor (beta chain) sequence together with its context. The data belong to a study of blood T cell repertoires in COVID-19. Study details: Acute and convalescent COVID-19 specimens originated in the United States, Italy and Spain.

Per the original data handling: For nucleated cells, counts were estimated from reference gene primer amplification. TCRdb's table, derived via immunoSEQ multiplex PCR, lists solely in-frame clones and lacks some. The V and J calls and clone size were taken over from that table, and D and trimming were inferred from the DNA. The table includes fewer than 300,000 clones, about 80% detected once. Sequenced material: peripheral blood. The sequence derives from a woman aged 45-60 years who had recovered from COVID-19.

This CDR3 reads CGTSGGAGETQYF. CDR3 sequence (DNA): TGCGGCACTAGCGGGGGGGCCGGGGAGACCCAGTACTTC. J is TRBJ2-5 and V is TRBV5-1, with 13 bases identical to TRBD2. There are 13 residues in the CDR3. CDR1 and CDR2 (germline): SGHRS, YFSETQ.